The 28 T cell receptor beta chains below all came from one sample that was sequenced in a study of cytomegalovirus exposure and HLA in healthy donors (dated by TCRdb to 2016 to 2017). Libraries were made using the immunoSEQ multiplex PCR assay. A mixture of 60 forward primers for TCR Vbeta segments and 13 reverse primers for TCR Jbeta segments was used in the multiplex PCR. The immuneACCESS repertoire file appears here via TCRdb, limited to in-frame rearrangements. These files lack a portion of the clones; in checked studies, under half of the deficit traces to unresolved V genes, and the cause of the others is not known. The sample includes more than 110,000 clones, with 75% observed a single time. The ten largest clones capture about 6.5% of the sample. Material: PBMCs. Receptors were obtained from a man aged 25 to 40 in good health and CMV-seronegative.

V and J are TRBV4-1 and TRBJ2-6; D may match TRBD1 or TRBD2 (9 bases each). The germline gives CDR1 MGHRA, CDR2 YSYEKL. V lost 3 bases to trimming and J lost 0 bases, with 27 bases between them. The CDR3 is made up of 22 amino acids. As DNA, the CDR3 is TGCGCCAGCAGCCAGGACAGGGGTACGGGACTAGCCACAAGCTCTGGGGCCAACGTCCTGACTTTC. It yields the protein CASSQDRGTGLATSSGANVLTF.

The rearrangement links TRBV27 to TRBJ1-5; unclear D gene. V was trimmed by 0 bases and J by 6 bases, leaving 9 bases between them. The length of the CDR3 is 14 residues. CDR1 and CDR2 from the germline V gene are MNHEY and SMNVEV (reference sequence). Here the CDR3 DNA reads TGTGCCAGCAGTTTATCTTGGGGAGGTCAGCCCCAGCATTTT. Translating gives CASSLSWGGQPQHF.

V usage is TRBV5-1 and J usage is TRBJ1-3, with D tentatively TRBD1 (6 bases). Germline CDR1 and CDR2: SGHRS and YFSETQ. Trimming removed 4 bases from V and 9 bases from J, with 29 bases in between. This CDR3 comprises 18 residues. DNA for the CDR3: TGCGCCAGCAGCCAGGGCCCAGGGGATACCGCTCTGGAAAGCACCATATATTTT. This codes for CASSQGPGDTALESTIYF. The full variable domain, its missing parts supplied by reference TRBV5-1 and TRBJ1-3, is KAGVTQTPRYLIKTRGQQVTLSCSPISGHRSVSWYQQTPGQGLQFLFEYFSETQRNKGNFPGRFSGRQFSNSRSEMNVSTLELGDSALYLCASSQGPGDTALESTIYFGEGSWLTVV.

The chain uses TRBV30 and TRBJ2-3; 14 nucleotides align to TRBD2. The germline CDR1 and CDR2 sequences are GTSNPN and SVGIG (reference sequence). The CDR3 is made up of 16 amino acids. The V and J ends lost 2 bases and 3 bases, in that order; junction bases with no gene match: 4. This chain's CDR3 is CAWSPRLAGGTDTQYF. The CDR3 DNA follows: TGTGCCTGGAGTCCTAGACTAGCGGGGGGGACAGATACGCAGTATTTT.

V usage is TRBV7-8 and J usage is TRBJ2-3; TRBD2 agrees at 11 bases. Germline values: CDR1 SGHVS, CDR2 FQNEAQ. Unmatched junction bases numbered 8, after V lost 7 bases and J lost 2 bases. The length of the CDR3 is 16 residues. CDR3 nucleotide sequence: TGTGCCAGCATCGGACTAGCGGGTGCCTCCACAGATACGCAGTATTTT. Amino acid sequence: CASIGLAGASTDTQYF.

The rearrangement uses TRBV2 and TRBJ2-1, with a possible D match to TRBD2 (6 bases). The germline V gene has CDR1 SNHLY and CDR2 FYNNEI. The V and J ends lost 6 bases and 0 bases respectively, with 9 bases between them. The length of the CDR3 is 14 residues. CDR3 sequence reads: CASRLASSYNEQFF. CDR3 DNA sequence: TGTGCCAGCAGGCTAGCGAGCTCCTACAATGAGCAGTTCTTC. Together with reference TRBV2 and TRBJ2-1, the CDR3 gives the full variable domain: EPEVTQTPSHQVTQMGQEVILRCVPISNHLYFYWYRQILGQKVEFLVSFYNNEISEKSEIFDDQFSVERPDGSNFTLKIRSTKLEDSAMYFCASRLASSYNEQFFGPGTRLTVL.

The genes are TRBV19 and TRBJ1-2; tentatively, D is TRBD1 (6 bases). Germline values: CDR1 LNHDA, CDR2 SQIVND (reference sequence). This CDR3 has 14 residues. Trimming left V 5 bases short and J 4 bases short, with 14 bases between. For the CDR3, the DNA is TGTGCCAGTAGTGTTACAGGGATCTCCTATGGCTACACCTTC. Translation: CASSVTGISYGYTF.

This clone has just a few counts. The chain has TRBV7-2 and TRBJ1-5, with D perhaps TRBD1 (5 bases). V lost 2 bases to trimming and J lost 3 bases, with 11 bases between them. The CDR3 has 15 residues. The germline V gene has CDR1 SGHTA and CDR2 FQGNSA. The DNA of the CDR3 is TGTGCCAGCAGCTTAAATCAGGGTAACAATCAGCCCCAGCATTTT. It encodes CASSLNQGNNQPQHF.

This clone came up a few times. The chain combines TRBV2 with TRBJ1-2; D not resolved. The germline gives CDR1 SNHLY, CDR2 FYNNEI. This CDR3 spans 13 amino acids. Trimming pared 6 bases from V and 2 bases from J, leaving 10 bases between. CDR3 DNA sequence: TGTGCCAGCAGGGCAGGTGAGAACTATGGCTACACCTTC. It codes for CASRAGENYGYTF.

The chain links TRBV10-3 to TRBJ1-1, with no clear D. Germline V gene sequence: CDR1 ENHRY, CDR2 SYGVKD. V lost 3 bases and J lost 7, with 15 bases in between. This CDR3 is built from 14 residues. The CDR3 coding sequence is TGTGCCATCAGTGATATGGAACGAGGCGGTGAAGCTTTCTTT. Its protein product is CAISDMERGGEAFF.

This rearrangement joins TRBV28 to TRBJ1-1; D is unresolved. The CDR3 consists of 13 residues. Per germline, CDR1 MDHEN and CDR2 SYDVKM. V was trimmed by 3 bases and J by 0 bases, leaving 5 bases between them. CDR3 sequence (DNA): TGTGCCAGCAGTTTTCCTATGAACACTGAAGCTTTCTTT. This sequence encodes CASSFPMNTEAFF.

This clone was seen a handful of times. V usage is TRBV5-1 and J usage is TRBJ1-2, with 10 bases identical to TRBD1. Germline V CDR1 and CDR2: SGHRS, YFSETQ. The length of the CDR3 is 14 residues. Trimming at V came to 2 bases and at J to 5 bases, leaving 3 bases not matched to a gene. The DNA for the CDR3 is TGCGCCAGCAGCTTTGGGGACAGGGGTTATGGCTACACCTTC. This sequence encodes CASSFGDRGYGYTF.

The chain recombines TRBV27 with TRBJ2-7, with 9 nucleotides matching TRBD2. J lost 7 bases, V lost 5 bases, and 12 bases had no gene match. Germline-derived CDR1 and CDR2 are MNHEY and SMNVEV (reference sequence). The CDR3 spans 15 residues. CDR3: CASSKTAGGRREQYF. As DNA, the CDR3 is TGTGCCAGCAGTAAGACTGCGGGGGGGCGTAGGGAGCAGTACTTC.

The CDR3 region is CASSLGEGQPQHF. In nucleotides, the CDR3 is TGCGCCAGCAGCCTAGGGGAAGGCCAGCCCCAGCATTTT. V gene TRBV4-1 combines with J gene TRBJ1-5, with TRBD1 as a possible D gene (5 bases). The CDR3 contains 13 residues. The ends were cut back, 4 bases at V and 7 bases at J, with 11 bases in the middle. Germline loops: CDR1 MGHRA, CDR2 YSYEKL.

The chain recombines TRBV5-1 with TRBJ1-1; tentatively, D is TRBD1 (6 bases). The CDR3 extends over 21 amino acids. Deletions cut 5 bases from V and 3 bases from J, with 35 bases between. Per the germline V gene, CDR1 is SGHRS and CDR2 is YFSETQ. The CDR3 reads CASRLGTLGQGTLGIYTEAFF. In DNA, the CDR3 is TGCGCCAGCAGGCTTGGAACATTAGGGCAGGGGACCTTAGGGATATACACTGAAGCTTTCTTT.

This clone appeared once. J is TRBJ1-1 and V is TRBV5-1; 7 nucleotides align to TRBD1. The CDR3 covers 13 residues. Germline CDR1 SGHRS, CDR2 YFSETQ. V was pared by 7 bases and J by 4 bases, with 7 bases of the junction left unmatched. The CDR3 reads CASGPDRATEAFF. The CDR3, as DNA: TGCGCCAGCGGCCCAGACAGGGCCACTGAAGCTTTCTTT.

This clone was found once. V is TRBV7-2 and J is TRBJ2-4, with 9 bases matching TRBD2. The CDR3 contains 15 residues. From germline, CDR1 is SGHTA and CDR2 FQGNSA. After removal of 4 bases from V and 3 bases from J, the junction contained 4 bases not matched to a gene. CDR3: CASSSRLADKNIQYF. The CDR3 nucleotides read TGTGCCAGCAGCTCTAGACTAGCGGACAAAAACATTCAGTACTTC. Full variable domain (rest looked up from reference TRBV7-2 and TRBJ2-4): GAGVSQSPSNKVTEKGKDVELRCDPISGHTALYWYRQSLGQGLEFLIYFQGNSAPDKSGLPSDRFSAERTGGSVSTLTIQRTQQEDSAVYLCASSSRLADKNIQYFGAGTRLSVL.

V usage is TRBV19 and J usage is TRBJ1-5, with a tentative D call TRBD1 (5 bases). The V gene lost 2 bases and the J gene lost 4 bases, with 15 bases spanning the gap. In germline, CDR1 is LNHDA, CDR2 SQIVND (reference sequence). This CDR3 is built from 16 residues. This chain's CDR3 is CASSIRSVRQNQPQHF. As DNA, the CDR3 is TGTGCCAGTAGTATAAGGAGTGTGAGACAGAATCAGCCCCAGCATTTT.

CDR3 amino acids: CASSLVGTIEETQYF. CDR3 sequence (DNA): TGCGCCAGCAGCTTGGTGGGGACTATCGAAGAGACCCAGTACTTC. The rearrangement uses TRBV5-1 and TRBJ2-5; 7 bases line up with TRBD2. J lost 3 bases, V lost 0 bases, and 5 bases had no gene match. The CDR3 consists of 15 residues. The germline gives CDR1 SGHRS, CDR2 YFSETQ.

The V gene is TRBV18, the J gene TRBJ1-1, with a tentative D call TRBD1 (5 bases). Germline V lookup: CDR1 KGHSH, CDR2 LQKENI. The CDR3 loop spans 13 amino acids. Deletions cut 3 bases from V and 4 bases from J, with 9 bases between. Here the CDR3 reads CASSPVGGTEAFF. In nucleotides, the CDR3 is TGTGCCAGCTCACCGGTGGGGGGCACTGAAGCTTTCTTT. Supplemented by reference TRBV18 and TRBJ1-1, the full variable domain reads NAGVMQNPRHLVRRRGQEARLRCSPMKGHSHVYWYRQLPEEGLKFMVYLQKENIIDESGMPKERFSAEFPKEGPSILRIQQVVRGDSAAYFCASSPVGGTEAFFGQGTRLTVV.

This clone turned up a few times. CDR3 coding DNA: TGTGCCAGTAGTATAGTCGGGACAGGGGGCCATCAGCCCCAGCATTTT. Protein sequence: CASSIVGTGGHQPQHF. The V call is TRBV19, the J call TRBJ1-5; 12 bases fit TRBD1. The CDR3 spans 16 residues. Germline V CDR1 and CDR2: LNHDA, SQIVND (reference sequence). V shed 1 base, J shed 5 bases, and the junction held 3 bases outside the gene matches.

V usage is TRBV19 and J usage is TRBJ1-5; unclear D gene. Per the germline V gene, CDR1 is LNHDA and CDR2 is SQIVND (reference sequence). Deletions cut 7 bases from V and 2 bases from J, with 9 bases between. The CDR3 is made up of 13 amino acids. CDR3 sequence reads: CASTRSGNQPQHF. The CDR3 region has the DNA TGTGCCAGTACTCGCTCGGGCAATCAGCCCCAGCATTTT. Full variable domain (missing parts from reference TRBV19 and TRBJ1-5): DGGITQSPKYLFRKEGQNVTLSCEQNLNHDAMYWYRQDPGQGLRLIYYSQIVNDFQKGDIAEGYSVSREKKESFPLTVTSAQKNPTAFYLCASTRSGNQPQHFGDGTRLSIL.

This chain joins TRBV28 and TRBJ1-2, with 9 nucleotides matching TRBD1. The V segment lost 5 bases and the J segment 4 bases; nucleotides outside the gene matches: 8. The CDR3 contains 15 residues. The V gene's germline CDR1 is MDHEN and CDR2 SYDVKM. The DNA for the CDR3 is TGTGCCAGCAGTGGAGGACAGGGGAAGCCCTATGGCTACACCTTC. Translated, it gives CASSGGQGKPYGYTF.

V usage is TRBV9 and J usage is TRBJ1-2; D is unresolved. This CDR3 has 15 amino acids. From germline, CDR1 is SGDLS and CDR2 YYNGEE. V lost 0 bases to trimming and J lost 0 bases, with 9 bases between them. CDR3 sequence reads: CASSVASTANYGYTF. Here the CDR3 DNA reads TGTGCCAGCAGCGTAGCTTCTACAGCTAACTATGGCTACACCTTC. Combining the CDR3 with reference TRBV9 and TRBJ1-2 gives the whole variable domain DSGVTQTPKHLITATGQRVTLRCSPRSGDLSVYWYQQSLDQGLQFLIQYYNGEERAKGNILERFSAQQFPDLHSELNLSSLELGDSALYFCASSVASTANYGYTFGSGTRLTVV.

The chain carries TRBV6-5 and TRBJ2-7; TRBD1 aligns across 7 bases. V was clipped by 5 bases and J by 0 bases; unmatched bases: 7. The CDR3 sequence is 15 residues long. From germline, CDR1 is MNHEY and CDR2 SVGAGI. In nucleotides, the CDR3 is TGTGCCAGCAGTGCCCCGAGGACAGGCTCCTACGAGCAGTACTTC. Protein product: CASSAPRTGSYEQYF.

The gene calls are TRBV5-1 and TRBJ1-1; maybe TRBD1 (6 bases). The CDR3 loop spans 14 amino acids. Germline CDR1 reads SGHRS; CDR2 reads YFSETQ. The V gene lost 0 bases and the J gene lost 0 bases, with 6 bases spanning the gap. CDR3 loop: CASSLDRVNTEAFF. CDR3 nucleotide sequence: TGCGCCAGCAGCTTGGACAGGGTGAACACTGAAGCTTTCTTT. Full variable domain (rest looked up from reference TRBV5-1 and TRBJ1-1): KAGVTQTPRYLIKTRGQQVTLSCSPISGHRSVSWYQQTPGQGLQFLFEYFSETQRNKGNFPGRFSGRQFSNSRSEMNVSTLELGDSALYLCASSLDRVNTEAFFGQGTRLTVV.

V gene TRBV4-1 combines with J gene TRBJ1-6, with D possibly TRBD1 on 6 matching bases. V was pared by 0 bases and J by 0 bases, with 15 bases between. CDR1 is MGHRA and CDR2 is YSYEKL in the germline V gene. CDR3 length: 19 residues. CDR3 DNA sequence: TGCGCCAGCAGCCAAGATGAGGGTCAGGGGAGCTCCTATAATTCACCCCTCCACTTT. Its protein product is CASSQDEGQGSSYNSPLHF.

V is TRBV2 and J is TRBJ1-2; the match to TRBD1 covers 7 bases. The CDR3 is 14 residues long. Losses at the gene ends were 6 bases for V and 5 bases for J; bases not matched to a gene: 9. Per the germline V gene, CDR1 is SNHLY and CDR2 is FYNNEI. CDR3 region: CASSLSGQAYGYTF. The CDR3 DNA sequence: TGTGCCAGCAGCCTTTCAGGACAGGCATATGGCTACACCTTC.